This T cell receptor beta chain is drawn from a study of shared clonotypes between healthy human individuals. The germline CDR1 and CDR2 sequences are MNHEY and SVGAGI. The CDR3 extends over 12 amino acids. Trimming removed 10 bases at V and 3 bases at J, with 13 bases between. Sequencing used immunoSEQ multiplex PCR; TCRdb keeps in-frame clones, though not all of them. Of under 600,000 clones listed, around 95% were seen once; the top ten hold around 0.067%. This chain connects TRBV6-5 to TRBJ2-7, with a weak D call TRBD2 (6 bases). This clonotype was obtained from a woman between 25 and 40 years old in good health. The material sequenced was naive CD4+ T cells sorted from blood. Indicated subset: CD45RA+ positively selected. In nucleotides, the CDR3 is TGTGCCACCAGGGACTTCATCTACGAGCAGTACTTC. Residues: CATRDFIYEQYF.